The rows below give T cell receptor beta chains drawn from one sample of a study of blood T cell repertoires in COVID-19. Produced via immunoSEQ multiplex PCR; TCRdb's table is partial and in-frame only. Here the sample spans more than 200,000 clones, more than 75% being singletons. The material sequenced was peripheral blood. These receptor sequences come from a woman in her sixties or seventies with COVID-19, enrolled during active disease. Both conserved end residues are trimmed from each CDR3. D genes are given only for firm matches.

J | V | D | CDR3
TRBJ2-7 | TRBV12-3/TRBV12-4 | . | ASSLAAGYEQY
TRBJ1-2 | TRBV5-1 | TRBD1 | ASSPTTGGSSNGYT
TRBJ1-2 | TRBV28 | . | ASSLHRQGPYGYT
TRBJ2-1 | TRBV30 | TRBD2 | AWNGRASGEQF
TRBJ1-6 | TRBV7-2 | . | ASSPGQQHYSPLH
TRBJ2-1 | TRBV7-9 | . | ASSLVGGSAKFNNEQF
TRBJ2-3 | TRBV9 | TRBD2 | ASSVGTSGRGIDTQY
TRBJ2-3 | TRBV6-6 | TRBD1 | ASSYGQGPTDTQY
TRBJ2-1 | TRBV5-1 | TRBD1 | ASSLFVGQGDYEQF
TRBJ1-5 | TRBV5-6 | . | ASSSFRGGSNQPQH
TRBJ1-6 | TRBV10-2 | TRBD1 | ASNLAGGYNSPLH
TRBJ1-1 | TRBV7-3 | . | ASSSVSGNTEAF
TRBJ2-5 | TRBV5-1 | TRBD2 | ASSLALTSGGQETQY
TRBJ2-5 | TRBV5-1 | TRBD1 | ASSFRGQETQY
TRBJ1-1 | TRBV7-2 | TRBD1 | ASSSRKGASTEAF